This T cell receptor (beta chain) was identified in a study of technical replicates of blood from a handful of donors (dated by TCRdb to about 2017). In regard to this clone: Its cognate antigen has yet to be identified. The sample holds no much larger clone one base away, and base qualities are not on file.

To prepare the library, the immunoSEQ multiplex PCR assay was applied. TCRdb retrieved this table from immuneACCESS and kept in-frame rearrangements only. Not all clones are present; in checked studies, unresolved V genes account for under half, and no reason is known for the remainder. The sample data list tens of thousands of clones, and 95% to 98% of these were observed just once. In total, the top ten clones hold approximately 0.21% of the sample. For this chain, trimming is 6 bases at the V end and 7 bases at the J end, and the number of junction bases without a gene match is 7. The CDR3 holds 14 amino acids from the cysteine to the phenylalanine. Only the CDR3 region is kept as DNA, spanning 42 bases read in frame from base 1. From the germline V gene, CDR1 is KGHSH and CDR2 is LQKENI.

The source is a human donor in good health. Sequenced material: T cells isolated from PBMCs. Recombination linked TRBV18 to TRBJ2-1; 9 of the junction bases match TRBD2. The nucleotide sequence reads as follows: TGTGCCAGCTCTATGACTAGCGGTTTAAATGAGCAGTTCTTC. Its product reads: CASSMTSGLNEQFF.